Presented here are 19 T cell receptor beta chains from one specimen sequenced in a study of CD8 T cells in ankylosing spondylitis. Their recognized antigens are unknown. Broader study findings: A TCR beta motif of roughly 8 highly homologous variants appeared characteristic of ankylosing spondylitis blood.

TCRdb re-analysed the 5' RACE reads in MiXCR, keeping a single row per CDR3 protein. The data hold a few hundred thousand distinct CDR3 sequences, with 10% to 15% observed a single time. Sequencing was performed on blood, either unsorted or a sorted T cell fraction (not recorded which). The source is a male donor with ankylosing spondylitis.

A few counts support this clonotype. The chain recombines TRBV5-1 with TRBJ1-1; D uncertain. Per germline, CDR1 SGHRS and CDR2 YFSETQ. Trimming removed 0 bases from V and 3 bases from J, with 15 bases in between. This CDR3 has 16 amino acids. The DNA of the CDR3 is TGCGCCAGCAGCTTGGATTCGGGGAATTCGGACACTGAAGCTTTCTTT. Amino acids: CASSLDSGNSDTEAFF.

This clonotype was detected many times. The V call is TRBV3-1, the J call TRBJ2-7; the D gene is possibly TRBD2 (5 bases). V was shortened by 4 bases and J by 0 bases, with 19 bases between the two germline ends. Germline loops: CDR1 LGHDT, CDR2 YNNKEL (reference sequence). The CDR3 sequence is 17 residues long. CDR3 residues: CASSRGGISGFSYEQYF. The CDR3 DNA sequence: TGTGCCAGCAGCCGAGGAGGCATTTCGGGATTCTCCTACGAGCAGTACTTC.

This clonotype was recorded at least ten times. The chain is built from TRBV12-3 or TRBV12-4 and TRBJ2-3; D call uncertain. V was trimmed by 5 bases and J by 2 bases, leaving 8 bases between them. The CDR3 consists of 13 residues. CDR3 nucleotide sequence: TGTGCCAGCAGTCAAAAAAACACAGATACGCAGTATTTT. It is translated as CASSQKNTDTQYF.

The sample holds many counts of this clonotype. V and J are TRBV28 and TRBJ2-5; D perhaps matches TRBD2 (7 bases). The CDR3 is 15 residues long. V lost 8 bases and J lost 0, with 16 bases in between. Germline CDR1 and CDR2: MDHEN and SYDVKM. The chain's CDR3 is CASHLGGAYQETQYF. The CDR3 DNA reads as TGTGCCAGCCACCTAGGGGGGGCTTACCAAGAGACCCAGTACTTC.

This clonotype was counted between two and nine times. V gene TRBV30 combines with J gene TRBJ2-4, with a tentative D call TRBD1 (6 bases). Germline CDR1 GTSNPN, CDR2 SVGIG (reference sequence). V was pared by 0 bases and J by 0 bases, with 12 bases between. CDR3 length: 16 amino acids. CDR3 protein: CAWSVGTTLAKNIQYF. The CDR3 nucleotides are TGTGCCTGGAGTGTAGGGACAACTTTAGCCAAAAACATTCAGTACTTC.

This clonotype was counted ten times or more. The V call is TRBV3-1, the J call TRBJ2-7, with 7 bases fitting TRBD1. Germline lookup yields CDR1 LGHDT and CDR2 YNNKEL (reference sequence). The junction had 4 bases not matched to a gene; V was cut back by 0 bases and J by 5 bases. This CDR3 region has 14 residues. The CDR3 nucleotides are TGTGCCAGCAGCCAAGAACAGGGGTTTCACGAGCAGTACTTC. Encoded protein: CASSQEQGFHEQYF.

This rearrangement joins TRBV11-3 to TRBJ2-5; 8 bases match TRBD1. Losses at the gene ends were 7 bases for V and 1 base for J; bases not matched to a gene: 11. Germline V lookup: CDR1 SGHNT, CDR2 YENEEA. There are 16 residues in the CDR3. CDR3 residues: CASMRSTGGAQETQYF. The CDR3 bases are TGTGCCAGCATGCGATCCACAGGGGGAGCCCAAGAGACCCAGTACTTC.

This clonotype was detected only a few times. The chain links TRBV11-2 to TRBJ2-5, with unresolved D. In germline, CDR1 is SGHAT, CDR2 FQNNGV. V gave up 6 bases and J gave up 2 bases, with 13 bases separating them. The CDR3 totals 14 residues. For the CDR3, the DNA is TGTGCCAGCAGTCGAACGACCCCACAAGAGACCCAGTACTTC. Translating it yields CASSRTTPQETQYF.

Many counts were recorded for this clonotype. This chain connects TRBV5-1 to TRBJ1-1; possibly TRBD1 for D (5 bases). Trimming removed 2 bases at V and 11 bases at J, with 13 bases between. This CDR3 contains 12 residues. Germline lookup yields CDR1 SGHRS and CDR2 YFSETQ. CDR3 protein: CASSFLGEVAFF. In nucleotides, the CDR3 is TGCGCCAGCAGCTTCCTGGGGGAAGTGGCTTTCTTT.

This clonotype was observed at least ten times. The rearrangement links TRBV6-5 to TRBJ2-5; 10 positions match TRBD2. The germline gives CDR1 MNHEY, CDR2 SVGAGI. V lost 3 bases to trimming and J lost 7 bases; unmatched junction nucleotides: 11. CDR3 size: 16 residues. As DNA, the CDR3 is TGTGCCAGCAGTTATGAGGGACTAGCGTCCCTCTCGACCCAGTACTTC. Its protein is CASSYEGLASLSTQYF.

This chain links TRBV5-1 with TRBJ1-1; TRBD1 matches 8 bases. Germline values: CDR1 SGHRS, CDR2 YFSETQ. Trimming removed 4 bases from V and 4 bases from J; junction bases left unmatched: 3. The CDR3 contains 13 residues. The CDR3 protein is CASSTGQGTEAFF. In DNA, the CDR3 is TGCGCCAGCAGCACCGGACAGGGCACTGAAGCTTTCTTT.

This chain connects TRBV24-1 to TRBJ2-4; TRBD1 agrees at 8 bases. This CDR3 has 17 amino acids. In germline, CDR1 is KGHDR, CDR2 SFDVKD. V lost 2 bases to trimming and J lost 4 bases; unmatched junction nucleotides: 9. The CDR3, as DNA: TGTGCCACCAGTGATTCAATGGACAGGGAGAAAAAAAACATTCAGTACTTC. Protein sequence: CATSDSMDREKKNIQYF.

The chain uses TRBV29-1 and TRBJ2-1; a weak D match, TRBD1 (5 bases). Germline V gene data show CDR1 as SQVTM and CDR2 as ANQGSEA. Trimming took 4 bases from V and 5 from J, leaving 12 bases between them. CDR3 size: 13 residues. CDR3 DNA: TGCAGCGTTGGGGGCGCCATGAACAATGAGCAGTTCTTC. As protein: CSVGGAMNNEQFF.

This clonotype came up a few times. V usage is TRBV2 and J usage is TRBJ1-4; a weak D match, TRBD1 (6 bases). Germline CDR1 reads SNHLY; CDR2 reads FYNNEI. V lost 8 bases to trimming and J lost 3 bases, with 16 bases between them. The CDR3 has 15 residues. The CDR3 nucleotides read TGTGCCAGCGGAGGGGGGACGTGGTCTAATGAAAAACTGTTTTTT. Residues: CASGGGTWSNEKLFF.

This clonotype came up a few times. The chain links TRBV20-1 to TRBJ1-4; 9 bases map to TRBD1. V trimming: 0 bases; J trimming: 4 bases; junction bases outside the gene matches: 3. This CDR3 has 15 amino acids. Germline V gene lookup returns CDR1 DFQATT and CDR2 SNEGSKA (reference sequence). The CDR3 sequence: CSARDGTGYNEKLFF. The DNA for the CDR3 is TGCAGTGCTAGAGATGGGACAGGGTATAATGAAAAACTGTTTTTT.

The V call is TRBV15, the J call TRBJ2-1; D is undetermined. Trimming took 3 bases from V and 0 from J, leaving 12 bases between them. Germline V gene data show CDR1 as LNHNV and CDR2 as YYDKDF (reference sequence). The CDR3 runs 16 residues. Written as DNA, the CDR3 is TGTGCCACCAGCAGGGAGTTGCTGAGCTCCTACAATGAGCAGTTCTTC. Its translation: CATSRELLSSYNEQFF.

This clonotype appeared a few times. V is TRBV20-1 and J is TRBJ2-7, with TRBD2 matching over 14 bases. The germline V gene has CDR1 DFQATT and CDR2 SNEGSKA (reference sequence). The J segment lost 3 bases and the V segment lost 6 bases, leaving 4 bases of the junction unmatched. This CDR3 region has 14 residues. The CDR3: CSAKGLAGVYEQYF. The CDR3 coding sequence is TGCAGTGCGAAGGGACTAGCGGGAGTCTACGAGCAGTACTTC.

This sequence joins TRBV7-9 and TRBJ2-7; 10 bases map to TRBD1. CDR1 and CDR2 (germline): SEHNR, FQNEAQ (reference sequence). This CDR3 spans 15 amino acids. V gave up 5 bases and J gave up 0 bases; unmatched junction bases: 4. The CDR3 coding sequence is TGTGCCAGCAGCGCGACAGGGGGCAGCTCCTACGAGCAGTACTTC. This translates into CASSATGGSSYEQYF.

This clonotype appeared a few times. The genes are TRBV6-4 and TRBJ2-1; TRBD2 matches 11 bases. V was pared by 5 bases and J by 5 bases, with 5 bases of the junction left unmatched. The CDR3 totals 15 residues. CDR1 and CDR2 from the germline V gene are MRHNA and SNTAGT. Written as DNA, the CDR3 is TGTGCCAGCAGTCAGGGACTAGCGGACCACAATGAGCAGTTCTTC. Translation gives CASSQGLADHNEQFF.